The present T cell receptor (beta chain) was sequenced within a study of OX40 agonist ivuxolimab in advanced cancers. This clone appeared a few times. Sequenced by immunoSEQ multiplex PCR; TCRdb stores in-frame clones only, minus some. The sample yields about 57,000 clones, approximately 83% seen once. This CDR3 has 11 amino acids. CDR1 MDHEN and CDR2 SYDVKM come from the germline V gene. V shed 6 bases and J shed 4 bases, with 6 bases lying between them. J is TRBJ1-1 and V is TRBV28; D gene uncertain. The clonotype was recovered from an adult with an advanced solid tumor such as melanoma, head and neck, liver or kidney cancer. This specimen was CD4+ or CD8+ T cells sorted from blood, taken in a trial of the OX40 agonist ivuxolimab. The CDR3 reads CASSLRTEAFF. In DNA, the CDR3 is TGTGCCAGCAGCCTACGCACTGAAGCTTTCTTT.